This T cell receptor beta chain was sequenced for a study of CD8 T cells in ankylosing spondylitis. Study conclusions and caveats: Reports of some motif variants in reactive arthritis synovial fluid and blood predate this one. Disease-linked clones were CD8+ and relatively rare in peripheral blood. Clones linked to disease were reported to show significant enrichment in matched ankylosing spondylitis synovial fluid. One TCR beta motif, made up of about 8 highly homologous variants, appeared characteristic of ankylosing spondylitis blood.

This clonotype was detected many times. The antigen remains undetermined. This CDR3 spans 16 amino acids. Trimming removed 1 base from V and 5 bases from J, with 15 bases in between. Molecular-barcoded quantitative 5'-RACE produced these TCR beta libraries. Using its own MiXCR run on the 5' RACE reads, TCRdb lists one record per CDR3 protein. This sample has around 770,000 distinct CDR3 sequences, with approximately 12% found just once. This receptor was obtained from a male donor with ankylosing spondylitis. Sequenced material: blood, either unsorted or a sorted T cell fraction (not recorded which). J is TRBJ2-1 and V is TRBV12-3 or TRBV12-4; weak D call: TRBD2 (6 bases). The chain's CDR3 is CASSLGDVGGNNEQFF. In nucleotides, the CDR3 is TGTGCCAGCAGTTTAGGGGATGTAGGAGGGAACAATGAGCAGTTCTTC.